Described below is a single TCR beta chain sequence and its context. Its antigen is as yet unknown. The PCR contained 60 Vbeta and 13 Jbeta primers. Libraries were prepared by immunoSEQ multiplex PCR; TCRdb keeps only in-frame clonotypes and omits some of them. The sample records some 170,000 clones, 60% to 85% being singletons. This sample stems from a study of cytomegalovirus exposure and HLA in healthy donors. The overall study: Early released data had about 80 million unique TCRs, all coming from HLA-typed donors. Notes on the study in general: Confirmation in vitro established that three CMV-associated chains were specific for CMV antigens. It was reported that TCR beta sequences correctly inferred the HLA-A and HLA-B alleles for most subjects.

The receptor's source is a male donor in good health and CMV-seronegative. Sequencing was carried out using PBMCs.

The CDR3 nucleotides are TGTGCCACCAGCAGAGATAAGGGAGTGGGAGAGCAGTACTTC. It is translated as CATSRDKGVGEQYF. The chain uses TRBV15 and TRBJ2-7, with a weak D call TRBD2 (5 bases). There are 14 residues in the CDR3. The V gene's germline CDR1 is LNHNV and CDR2 YYDKDF (reference sequence). The V and J ends lost 0 bases and 7 bases respectively, with 13 bases between them.